This T cell receptor beta chain was retrieved from a study of cytomegalovirus exposure and HLA in healthy donors. On the study more broadly: The study's early data release held roughly 91 million unique TCRs from HLA-typed donors. Study conclusions and caveats: Common viral pathogens were later found to be apparently linked to several of the most significant clusters. Later analysis reportedly placed an Asian-associated ancestry cluster below the roughly 690-donor mean in N-insertions.

Germline V gives CDR1 SGHAT, CDR2 FQNNGV. V shed 4 bases and J 6 bases; nucleotides not matched to a gene: 15. CDR3 size: 17 residues. About this clone: The antigen remains undetermined.

Primers for the PCR totalled 60 Vbeta and 13 Jbeta. Repertoires were generated with immunoSEQ multiplex PCR, while TCRdb's copy carries only in-frame clones and drops some. This sample yields under 200,000 clones, of which approximately 76% are seen a single time; 4.5% to 5.5% belongs to the top ten. The rearrangement uses TRBV11-2 and TRBJ1-3; 7 nucleotides agree with TRBD1. This clonotype was sampled from a young woman in good health and CMV-seropositive. The sequenced sample consisted of PBMCs. The DNA of the CDR3 is TGTGCCAGCAGCTCGTCTCGACAGGGAAGAATGGAAAACACCATATATTTT. Its translation is CASSSSRQGRMENTIYF.